These 23 T cell receptor beta chains came from one sample sequenced in a study of radiation and T cells in renal cell carcinoma. Assay used: immunoSEQ multiplex PCR; TCRdb lists only in-frame clones, some missing. The table lists roughly 130,000 clones, 88% of them singletons. Noted time point: blood 2 weeks post-SBRT. Described treatment: 15 Gy SBRT to primary tumor, nephrectomy 4 weeks later. Sequencing was performed on blood, taken from a patient whose treatment included radiotherapy and nephrectomy. The receptors stem from a woman in her 70s with renal cell carcinoma.

This clone appeared once. This chain connects TRBV5-4 to TRBJ1-1, with a weak D call TRBD1 (6 bases). V lost 4 bases to trimming and J lost 1 base, with 14 bases between them. The CDR3 extends over 15 amino acids. From germline, CDR1 is SGHNT and CDR2 YYREEE (reference sequence). The CDR3 nucleotides read TGTGCCAGCAGCCAGGAGGGGGTGGGGAACACTGAAGCTTTCTTT. This codes for CASSQEGVGNTEAFF.

Here the CDR3 DNA reads TGTGCCAGCAGTTACTTGGACCAGGGTGGTGAGTTCGAAAAACTGTTTTTT. This sequence encodes CASSYLDQGGEFEKLFF. The V and J genes are TRBV2 and TRBJ1-4; D might be TRBD1 (5 bases). V gave up 5 bases and J gave up 8 bases, with 24 bases separating them. The CDR3 is made up of 17 amino acids. CDR1 is SNHLY and CDR2 is FYNNEI in the germline V gene. The entire variable domain, with the rest obtained from reference TRBV2 and TRBJ1-4, is as follows: EPEVTQTPSHQVTQMGQEVILRCVPISNHLYFYWYRQILGQKVEFLVSFYNNEISEKSEIFDDQFSVERPDGSNFTLKIRSTKLEDSAMYFCASSYLDQGGEFEKLFFGSGTQLSVL.

This sequence joins TRBV7-6 and TRBJ1-3; no reliable D call. Germline V gene sequence: CDR1 SGHVS, CDR2 FNYEAQ. CDR3 length equals 17 residues. The ends were cut back, 6 bases at V and 0 bases at J, with 18 bases in the middle. The DNA for the CDR3 is TGTGCCAGCAGTTCTTCCGGGCCGGGTCGCTCTGGAAACACCATATATTTT. Protein sequence: CASSSSGPGRSGNTIYF.

The chain joins TRBV5-6 to TRBJ1-4, with D possibly TRBD1 on 5 matching bases. The CDR3 is 16 amino acids. Germline CDR1 is SGHDT and CDR2 is YYEEEE. The ends were cut back, 4 bases at V and 2 bases at J, with 15 bases in the middle. CDR3 residues: CASSRGQGRTNEKLFF. In DNA, the CDR3 is TGTGCCAGCAGCCGAGGCCAGGGTCGGACTAATGAAAAACTGTTTTTT.

V usage is TRBV4-2 and J usage is TRBJ2-3; D remains ambiguous. CDR1 and CDR2 from the germline V gene are LGHNA and YNFKEQ. Deletions cut 0 bases from V and 5 bases from J, with 6 bases between. There are 13 residues in the CDR3. The CDR3 is CASSQDREDTQYF. CDR3 bases: TGTGCCAGCAGCCAAGATAGAGAAGATACGCAGTATTTT.

The gene calls are TRBV11-2 and TRBJ2-1; D may match TRBD1 or TRBD2 (5 bases each). The CDR3 covers 15 residues. The germline V gene has CDR1 SGHAT and CDR2 FQNNGV. Trimming shortened V by 6 bases and J by 1 base, and 13 bases separated the two germline ends. The CDR3 region has the DNA TGTGCCAGCAGACGTCCGGGGCGTTCCTACAATGAGCAGTTCTTC. Its protein is CASRRPGRSYNEQFF.

The chain combines TRBV9 with TRBJ1-4, with D maybe TRBD1 (5 bases). Germline assignment: CDR1 SGDLS and CDR2 YYNGEE. V lost 4 bases, J lost 0 bases, and 10 bases lay in between. The CDR3 is made up of 15 amino acids. This CDR3 is CASSLTVATNEKLFF. As DNA, the CDR3 is TGTGCCAGCAGCTTGACAGTTGCAACTAATGAAAAACTGTTTTTT.

V usage is TRBV4-2 and J usage is TRBJ1-1, with 10 bases that match TRBD1. The trim removed 3 bases at V and 8 bases at J, leaving 9 bases unmatched. The CDR3 consists of 15 residues. CDR1 is LGHNA, CDR2 YNFKEQ, per germline. CDR3 nucleotide sequence: TGTGCCAGCAGCCATCCCGGACAGGGGGATAGCGAAGCTTTCTTT. Amino acids: CASSHPGQGDSEAFF.

CDR3 residues: CASSREIAGGLRETQYF. The CDR3 DNA follows: TGTGCCAGCAGCAGAGAAATAGCGGGGGGGCTGAGAGAGACCCAGTACTTC. The chain links TRBV7-2 to TRBJ2-5, with 11 bases that match TRBD2. CDR3 length: 17 amino acids. J gave up 4 bases and V 5 bases, and 12 bases lay outside the gene matches. CDR1 is SGHTA and CDR2 is FQGNSA in the germline V gene.

This clone was seen once. The chain recombines TRBV10-3 with TRBJ1-5; a possible D gene is TRBD1 (6 bases). Germline assignment: CDR1 ENHRY and CDR2 SYGVKD. CDR3 length: 13 residues. V was cut by 11 bases and J by 4 bases, with 15 bases left in between. The CDR3 loop is CASMGQGNQPQHF. The CDR3 nucleotides read TGTGCCTCCATGGGCCAGGGGAATCAGCCCCAGCATTTT.

Concerning this clone: The same CDR3 arises from other DNA sequences in this sample as well. The chain is built from TRBV5-4 and TRBJ1-2; D unclear. CDR1 is SGHNT and CDR2 is YYREEE in the germline V gene (reference sequence). The V gene lost 0 bases and the J gene lost 5 bases, with 5 bases spanning the gap. The CDR3 has 12 residues. The CDR3 region has the DNA TGTGCCAGCAGCTTGGCGGGTTATGGCTACACCTTC. It translates to CASSLAGYGYTF. Together with reference TRBV5-4 and TRBJ1-2, the CDR3 gives the full variable domain: ETGVTQSPTHLIKTRGQQVTLRCSSQSGHNTVSWYQQALGQGPQFIFQYYREEENGRGNFPPRFSGLQFPNYSSELNVNALELDDSALYLCASSLAGYGYTFGSGTRLTVV.

This clone has a single count. The rearrangement uses TRBV7-8 and TRBJ2-1, with D perhaps matching TRBD1 (6 bases). Trimming pared 6 bases from V and 0 bases from J, leaving 12 bases between. CDR3 length equals 15 residues. Germline V lookup: CDR1 SGHVS, CDR2 FQNEAQ. The DNA of the CDR3 is TGTGCCAGCAGTCGGGACACGAGCTCCTACAATGAGCAGTTCTTC. Its protein is CASSRDTSSYNEQFF.

This chain uses TRBV4-3 with TRBJ2-3; the match to TRBD2 covers 7 bases. V gave up 0 bases and J gave up 0 bases; unmatched junction bases: 12. This CDR3 spans 19 amino acids. Looked up from germline, CDR1 is LGHNA and CDR2 is YSLEER. The CDR3: CASSQEAKSGGGSTDTQYF. In nucleotides, the CDR3 is TGCGCCAGCAGCCAAGAGGCTAAGTCAGGCGGGGGTAGCACAGATACGCAGTATTTT.

The rearrangement uses TRBV30 and TRBJ1-1, with D possibly matching TRBD1 (5 bases). Germline V gene data show CDR1 as GTSNPN and CDR2 as SVGIG (reference sequence). The CDR3 extends over 14 amino acids. V lost 4 bases to trimming and J lost 1 base, with 13 bases between them. The CDR3 DNA reads TGTGCCTGGACCGCCGGGACGACGAACACTGAAGCTTTCTTT. This codes for CAWTAGTTNTEAFF. The whole variable domain, filled in from reference TRBV30 and TRBJ1-1, reads SQTIHQWPATLVQPVGSPLSLECTVEGTSNPNLYWYRQAAGRGLQLLFYSVGIGQISSEVPQNLSASRPQDRQFILSSKKLLLSDSGFYLCAWTAGTTNTEAFFGQGTRLTVV.

The chain is built from TRBV5-1 and TRBJ1-6; maybe TRBD1 (6 bases). The V and J ends lost 0 bases and 11 bases respectively, with 15 bases between them. The germline V gene encodes CDR1 SGHRS and CDR2 YFSETQ. The CDR3 totals 15 residues. Written as DNA, the CDR3 is TGCGCCAGCAGCTTGGACAGGGTCCAGGGGACACCCCTCCACTTT. Amino acid sequence: CASSLDRVQGTPLHF.

This chain connects TRBV6-6 to TRBJ1-2; D unclear. V was trimmed by 5 bases and J by 8 bases, leaving 15 bases between them. The CDR3 contains 13 residues. Germline V gene data show CDR1 as MNHNY and CDR2 as SVGAGI (reference sequence). In DNA, the CDR3 is TGTGCCAGCAGTCCCGACCCTATCCGGGGCTACACCTTC. Translating gives CASSPDPIRGYTF.

The chain has TRBV28 and TRBJ2-7, with 9 bases that match TRBD1. The CDR3 has 12 amino acids. The germline V gene encodes CDR1 MDHEN and CDR2 SYDVKM. V dropped 10 bases and J dropped 2; count of bases not matched to a gene: 3. The CDR3 reads CATGQGTYEQYF. The DNA for the CDR3 is TGTGCCACAGGACAGGGGACCTACGAGCAGTACTTC.

The V gene is TRBV6-4, the J gene TRBJ2-3; D gene uncertain. V was shortened by 0 bases and J by 7 bases, with 5 bases between the two germline ends. The CDR3 has 12 amino acids. The germline V gene encodes CDR1 MRHNA and CDR2 SNTAGT. CDR3 amino acids: CASSDSGYTQYF. CDR3 DNA sequence: TGTGCCAGCAGTGACTCGGGATATACGCAGTATTTT.

The rearrangement links TRBV29-1 to TRBJ2-1; TRBD2 matches at 7 bases. The length of the CDR3 is 12 residues. Looked up from germline, CDR1 is SQVTM and CDR2 is ANQGSEA. V was pared by 7 bases and J by 7 bases, with 7 bases of the junction left unmatched. CDR3 loop: CSASAGVNEQFF. Written as DNA, the CDR3 is TGCAGCGCCTCGGCGGGGGTAAATGAGCAGTTCTTC.

For this clone: The sample carries other DNA sequences with the same CDR3. The chain is built from TRBV6-1 and TRBJ2-7; D possibly corresponds to TRBD1 (6 bases). The CDR3 spans 12 residues. V was pared by 2 bases and J by 4 bases, with 6 bases between. Germline V CDR1 and CDR2: MNHNS, SASEGT. In DNA, the CDR3 is TGTGCCAGCAGTGAACAGGGGTACGAGCAGTACTTC. It encodes CASSEQGYEQYF.

The chain carries TRBV19 and TRBJ2-1; either TRBD1 or TRBD2 may fit D (5 bases each). CDR1 is LNHDA and CDR2 is SQIVND in the germline V gene (reference sequence). Trimming pared 5 bases from V and 4 bases from J, leaving 12 bases between. The CDR3 runs 14 residues. The CDR3 coding sequence is TGTGCCAGTAGTGTTCGGGGCCTTTACAATGAGCAGTTCTTC. It is translated as CASSVRGLYNEQFF.

The J gene is TRBJ2-3, the V gene TRBV9; 7 nucleotides agree with TRBD2. This CDR3 region has 15 residues. Germline lookup yields CDR1 SGDLS and CDR2 YYNGEE. Losses at the gene ends were 6 bases for V and 0 bases for J; bases not matched to a gene: 7. This CDR3 is CASKLGGGSTDTQYF. As DNA, the CDR3 is TGTGCCAGCAAGTTAGGCGGGGGTAGCACAGATACGCAGTATTTT.

The J gene is TRBJ2-1, the V gene TRBV6-1; 11 bases line up with TRBD2. V lost 7 bases to trimming and J lost 5 bases; unmatched junction nucleotides: 4. This CDR3 has 14 residues. CDR1 is MNHNS and CDR2 is SASEGT in the germline V gene. The CDR3 region is CASNLAGGNNEQFF. DNA for the CDR3: TGTGCCAGCAATTTAGCGGGGGGGAACAATGAGCAGTTCTTC.